This record covers a single T cell receptor beta chain. This sample is part of a study of blood T cell repertoires in COVID-19. Study-level background: COVID-19 samples from acute and convalescent phases originated in the United States, Italy and Spain. Sources were T cells, B-cell-depleted T cells, or PBMCs; the material itself was cDNA or gDNA.

Under the authors' procedure: Estimates of nucleated cell counts were drawn from the amplification of reference gene primers. Libraries were prepared by immunoSEQ multiplex PCR; TCRdb keeps only in-frame clonotypes and omits some of them. V and J calls and clone size are given by that table; D and trimming were obtained from the DNA. The sample has some 50,000 clones, approximately 90% seen once. Germline V gives CDR1 LGHNT, CDR2 FRNRAP. V lost 1 base to trimming and J lost 11 bases, with 11 bases between them. This CDR3 has 12 residues. The origin of this receptor is a man in his forties with acute or convalescent COVID-19. The sequenced material came from peripheral blood. The rearrangement uses TRBV12-5 and TRBJ1-1, with no clear D. CDR3 residues: CASGLESSRAFF. DNA of the CDR3: TGTGCTAGTGGTTTGGAAAGTAGTCGGGCTTTCTTT.